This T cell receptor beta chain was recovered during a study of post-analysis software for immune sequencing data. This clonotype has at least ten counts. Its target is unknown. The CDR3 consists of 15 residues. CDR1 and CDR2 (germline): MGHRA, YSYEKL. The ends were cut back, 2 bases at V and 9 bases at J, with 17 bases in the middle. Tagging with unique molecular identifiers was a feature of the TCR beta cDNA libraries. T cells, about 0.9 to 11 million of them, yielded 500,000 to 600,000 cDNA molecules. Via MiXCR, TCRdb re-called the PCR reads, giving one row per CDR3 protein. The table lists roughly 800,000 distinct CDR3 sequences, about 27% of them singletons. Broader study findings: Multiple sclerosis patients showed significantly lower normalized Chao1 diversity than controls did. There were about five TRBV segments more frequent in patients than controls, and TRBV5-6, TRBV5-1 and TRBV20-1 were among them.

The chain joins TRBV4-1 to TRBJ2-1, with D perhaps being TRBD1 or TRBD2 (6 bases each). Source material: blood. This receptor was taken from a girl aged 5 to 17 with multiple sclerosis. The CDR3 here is CASSQTGTGRSEQFF. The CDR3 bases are TGCGCCAGCAGCCAAACGGGTACAGGGAGGAGTGAGCAGTTCTTC.